This TCR beta chain was sequenced in a study of cytomegalovirus exposure and HLA in healthy donors. About the research overall: When 300 to 500 donors were genotyped, roughly 82% of them were found to fall in the Caucasian-associated ancestry cluster. Study-wide findings and caveats: The investigators catalogued some 150 TCR beta chains as cytomegalovirus-associated. Fewer N-insertions (relative to the 666-donor mean) were reportedly seen in an Asian-associated ancestry cluster in a later analysis.

Primers: 60 Vbeta forward and 13 Jbeta reverse. Here immunoSEQ multiplex PCR was the method, and the copy in TCRdb shows in-frame clones only, minus some. The sample records about 160,000 clones, roughly four fifths being singletons. Concerning this clone: What it recognizes is unknown.

The receptor's source is a woman between 50 and 59 years old in good health and CMV-seropositive. Sequenced: PBMCs.

CDR3 DNA sequence: TGTGCCAGCAGCTTTCCGGGGGTAAAGGCTTTCTTT. Protein sequence: CASSFPGVKAFF. This chain joins TRBV7-3 and TRBJ1-1; TRBD1 is a possible D gene (5 bases). The germline V and J ends were trimmed by 3 bases and 11 bases, with 13 bases remaining between them. Germline V gene lookup returns CDR1 SGHTA and CDR2 FQGTGA. The CDR3 is made up of 12 amino acids. Using reference TRBV7-3 and TRBJ1-1 for the parts outside the CDR3, the full variable domain is GAGVSQTPSNKVTEKGKYVELRCDPISGHTALYWYRQSLGQGPEFLIYFQGTGAADDSGLPNDRFFAVRPEGSVSTLKIQRTERGDSAVYLCASSFPGVKAFFGQGTRLTVV.